The TCR beta chain under discussion was sequenced for a study of CD4+ T cells in melanoma. Study-wide points: In melanoma, neoantigen-specific CD4+ T cells reportedly differed in differentiation state. CD8+ T cell, macrophage and B cell function reportedly correlated with neoantigen-specific CD4+ T cells.

A note on this clone: What it binds is not known.

Assay: immunoSEQ multiplex PCR; the TCRdb copy retains only in-frame clones and omits some. The table shows roughly 9,200 clones, with 60% to 85% occurring only once. The CDR3 runs 15 residues. V lost 6 bases and J lost 0; bases outside the gene matches: 4. The germline V gene has CDR1 SNHLY and CDR2 FYNNEI. This sequence originates from a human donor with melanoma. The V call is TRBV2, the J call TRBJ1-3; 8 bases agree with TRBD1. Sequencing was performed on cells from a culture (not recorded whether cultured in vitro). CDR3 nucleotides: TGTGCCAGCAGGACAGGGGTCTTCTCTGGAAACACCATATATTTT. Translated, it gives CASRTGVFSGNTIYF.